The next 27 T cell receptor beta chains were all read from a single sample in a study of a mutant IDH1 vaccine in newly diagnosed glioma. Time point noted: baseline, week 1 (first vaccination visit). Regarding treatment: pre-vaccination baseline after standard-of-care therapy. Profiling relied on immunoSEQ multiplex PCR, and the TCRdb table lists in-frame clones only, not all of them. The data hold 90,000 to 95,000 clones, with 83% observed a single time. Specimen: PBMCs, collected from a glioma patient treated with radiotherapy, temozolomide or both. All receptors derive from a woman aged 50 to 65 with glioma.

This clone was observed a handful of times. The rearrangement uses TRBV29-1 and TRBJ1-1; 7 bases line up with TRBD1. Germline V lookup: CDR1 SQVTM, CDR2 ANQGSEA. This CDR3 spans 13 amino acids. Trimming at V came to 6 bases and at J to 0 bases, leaving 4 bases not matched to a gene. The CDR3 DNA is TGCAGCGTCATGACAGGGATGAACACTGAAGCTTTCTTT. Translation gives CSVMTGMNTEAFF.

The V gene is TRBV19, the J gene TRBJ2-7; D is uncertain. The germline V gene has CDR1 LNHDA and CDR2 SQIVND (reference sequence). The CDR3 loop spans 14 amino acids. The ends were cut back, 6 bases at V and 3 bases at J, with 15 bases in the middle. The CDR3 region has the DNA TGTGCCAGTAGCCGGTCCTACCCCAACTACGAGCAGTACTTC. Protein sequence: CASSRSYPNYEQYF.

V usage is TRBV6-5 and J usage is TRBJ1-3; no clear D gene. The CDR3 extends over 14 amino acids. The V end lost 0 bases, the J end lost 4 bases, and 7 bases lay between the germline ends. Germline CDR1 is MNHEY and CDR2 is SVGAGI. The CDR3 coding sequence is TGTGCCAGCAGTTACTCGAGATACGGAAACACCATATATTTT. This sequence encodes CASSYSRYGNTIYF.

The chain uses TRBV19 and TRBJ1-3; TRBD1 aligns across 8 bases. CDR3 size: 16 residues. The V gene's germline CDR1 is LNHDA and CDR2 SQIVND (reference sequence). The ends lost 5 bases at V and 2 bases at J; junction bases unmatched: 8. The CDR3 bases are TGTGCCAGTAGTCCAATTGACAGGGGAACTGGAAACACCATATATTTT. Translating gives CASSPIDRGTGNTIYF.

The V call is TRBV4-3, the J call TRBJ2-2; perhaps TRBD2 as D (6 bases). CDR1 and CDR2 from the germline V gene are LGHNA and YSLEER. This CDR3 is built from 15 residues. Trimming took off 0 bases at V and 4 bases at J, with 9 bases between the two ends. CDR3 sequence reads: CASSQEWRGTGELFF. The DNA for the CDR3 is TGCGCCAGCAGCCAAGAGTGGCGGGGCACCGGGGAGCTGTTTTTT.

V gene TRBV5-1 combines with J gene TRBJ2-2; D not resolved. V dropped 0 bases and J dropped 0 bases, with 3 bases sitting between them. The CDR3 is made up of 14 amino acids. Per the germline V gene, CDR1 is SGHRS and CDR2 is YFSETQ. CDR3 amino acids: CASSLDTNTGELFF. Written as DNA, the CDR3 is TGCGCCAGCAGCTTGGACACGAACACCGGGGAGCTGTTTTTT.

This chain connects TRBV6-5 to TRBJ1-2, with 8 bases identical to TRBD1. The CDR3 runs 13 residues. Trimming removed 6 bases from V and 5 bases from J; junction bases left unmatched: 5. The V gene's germline CDR1 is MNHEY and CDR2 SVGAGI. CDR3 coding DNA: TGTGCCAGCAGCCCACAGGGGGGGTATGGCTACACCTTC. Residues: CASSPQGGYGYTF.

V usage is TRBV5-6 and J usage is TRBJ2-4; D gene uncertain. Trimming removed 0 bases from V and 0 bases from J, with 7 bases in between. Germline V gene data show CDR1 as SGHDT and CDR2 as YYEEEE. The CDR3 is made up of 15 amino acids. In DNA, the CDR3 is TGTGCCAGCAGCTTGGGACTTCTAGCCAAAAACATTCAGTACTTC. Protein product: CASSLGLLAKNIQYF.

CDR3 protein: CASTERVTDTQYF. The CDR3, as DNA: TGTGCCAGCACGGAGCGGGTCACAGATACGCAGTATTTT. The chain is built from TRBV6-6 and TRBJ2-3, with D possibly TRBD2 on 6 matching bases. Germline CDR1 reads MNHNY; CDR2 reads SVGAGI (reference sequence). There are 13 residues in the CDR3. V lost 7 bases, J lost 2 bases, and 10 bases lay in between.

The J gene is TRBJ1-5, the V gene TRBV6-6, with D tentatively TRBD1 (5 bases). V was clipped by 8 bases and J by 6 bases, with 14 bases between them. The germline gives CDR1 MNHNY, CDR2 SVGAGI (reference sequence). This CDR3 is 13 amino acids long. CDR3 loop: CASRRVVGQPQHF. CDR3 nucleotides: TGTGCCAGCCGCAGGGTGGTGGGTCAGCCCCAGCATTTT.

This chain joins TRBV5-5 and TRBJ1-5, with D hard to call. The CDR3 totals 14 residues. The V end was cut by 3 bases, the J end by 0 bases, with 7 bases between. Germline V gives CDR1 SGHKS, CDR2 YYEKEE (reference sequence). The CDR3 DNA follows: TGTGCCAGCAGCTCCGGGGTTAGCAATCAGCCCCAGCATTTT. Translating gives CASSSGVSNQPQHF.

The J gene is TRBJ2-3, the V gene TRBV7-2; 10 bases line up with TRBD2. The germline gives CDR1 SGHTA, CDR2 FQGNSA. This CDR3 comprises 16 residues. V was pared by 1 base and J by 1 base, with 2 bases of the junction left unmatched. As DNA, the CDR3 is TGTGCCAGCAGCTTAGGCACTAGCGGGGGCACAGATACGCAGTATTTT. Its protein is CASSLGTSGGTDTQYF. Complete variable domain (other parts from reference TRBV7-2 and TRBJ2-3): GAGVSQSPSNKVTEKGKDVELRCDPISGHTALYWYRQSLGQGLEFLIYFQGNSAPDKSGLPSDRFSAERTGGSVSTLTIQRTQQEDSAVYLCASSLGTSGGTDTQYFGPGTRLTVL.

The V and J genes are TRBV27 and TRBJ2-1; TRBD2 might be the D (5 bases). From germline, CDR1 is MNHEY and CDR2 SMNVEV (reference sequence). This CDR3 comprises 15 residues. Trimming removed 3 bases at V and 0 bases at J, with 9 bases between. The CDR3 loop reads CASSFRGPSYNEQFF. DNA of the CDR3: TGTGCCAGCAGTTTCCGGGGTCCCTCCTACAATGAGCAGTTCTTC.

The chain employs TRBV4-3 and TRBJ1-2; possible D gene TRBD1, 5 bases. The CDR3 is made up of 17 amino acids. CDR1 and CDR2 from the germline V gene are LGHNA and YSLEER. The ends were cut back, 1 base at V and 7 bases at J, with 22 bases in the middle. This CDR3 reads CASSQGRDGGRVGGYTF. DNA for the CDR3: TGCGCCAGCAGCCAAGGCCGGGACGGAGGACGAGTGGGTGGCTACACCTTC.

This clone was counted between two and nine times. This sequence joins TRBV19 and TRBJ1-5, with 7 bases matching TRBD1. Germline-derived CDR1 and CDR2 are LNHDA and SQIVND (reference sequence). V trimming: 4 bases; J trimming: 7 bases; junction bases outside the gene matches: 7. The CDR3 is 14 residues long. The CDR3 DNA sequence: TGTGCCAGTAGTACAATACAGGGGCGACAGCCCCAGCATTTT. Translating gives CASSTIQGRQPQHF.

A few counts support this clone. The rearrangement links TRBV29-1 to TRBJ1-1; D gene unclear. Trimming shortened V by 0 bases and J by 5 bases, and 7 bases separated the two germline ends. The germline V gene has CDR1 SQVTM and CDR2 ANQGSEA. This CDR3 is built from 12 residues. Here the CDR3 reads CSVEEGGTEAFF. The CDR3 bases are TGCAGCGTTGAAGAAGGAGGGACTGAAGCTTTCTTT.

The chain employs TRBV27 and TRBJ1-5; D might be TRBD1 (6 bases). Germline loops: CDR1 MNHEY, CDR2 SMNVEV (reference sequence). V was trimmed by 8 bases and J by 2 bases, leaving 19 bases between them. The CDR3 has 16 residues. The DNA of the CDR3 is TGTGCCAGCCAAGCTCAGGGGCCGGTCGGCAATCAGCCCCAGCATTTT. Translation gives CASQAQGPVGNQPQHF.

The chain joins TRBV6-5 to TRBJ1-1; D possibly corresponds to TRBD1 (6 bases). The CDR3 totals 14 residues. Trimming cost V 7 bases and J 4 bases, with 16 bases left between them. Germline lookup yields CDR1 MNHEY and CDR2 SVGAGI. The CDR3 is CASKTTGSATEAFF. In DNA form, the CDR3 reads TGTGCCAGCAAAACTACAGGGTCGGCCACTGAAGCTTTCTTT.

This chain connects TRBV14 to TRBJ2-3, with D maybe TRBD2 (5 bases). Looked up from germline, CDR1 is SGHDN and CDR2 is FVKESK. V lost 10 bases and J lost 5, with 13 bases in between. CDR3 length equals 12 residues. The chain's CDR3 is CATSSGLDTQYF. CDR3 DNA: TGTGCCACCTCGTCGGGGTTAGATACGCAGTATTTT.

The chain is built from TRBV5-4 and TRBJ1-2; TRBD1 might be the D (6 bases). Deletions cut 4 bases from V and 2 bases from J, with 15 bases between. Germline V lookup: CDR1 SGHNT, CDR2 YYREEE (reference sequence). CDR3 length: 15 amino acids. The CDR3, as DNA: TGTGCCAGCAGCATCGGACAGAGCGTGAACTATGGCTACACCTTC. Protein: CASSIGQSVNYGYTF.

J is TRBJ2-5 and V is TRBV5-5, with D perhaps matching TRBD1 (5 bases). There are 13 residues in the CDR3. The V and J ends lost 2 bases and 1 base respectively, with 6 bases between them. Germline V gene sequence: CDR1 SGHKS, CDR2 YYEKEE (reference sequence). In nucleotides, the CDR3 is TGTGCCAGCAGCTTTGACAGCCAAGAGACCCAGTACTTC. Its protein is CASSFDSQETQYF.

The V call is TRBV25-1, the J call TRBJ1-4, with TRBD1 matching over 7 bases. The germline V gene has CDR1 MGHDK and CDR2 SYGVNS. Trimming at V came to 4 bases and at J to 14 bases, leaving 4 bases not matched to a gene. The CDR3 covers 11 residues. CDR3 sequence: CASSGGQWLFF. The CDR3, as DNA: TGTGCCAGCAGTGGGGGACAGTGGCTGTTTTTT. Based on the CDR3 plus reference TRBV25-1 and TRBJ1-4, the full variable domain is EADIYQTPRYLVIGTGKKITLECSQTMGHDKMYWYQQDPGMELHLIHYSYGVNSTEKGDLSSESTVSRIRTEHFPLTLESARPSHTSQYLCASSGGQWLFFGSGTQLSVL.

The chain links TRBV4-1 to TRBJ2-2; TRBD2 aligns across 11 bases. CDR1 and CDR2 (germline): MGHRA, YSYEKL. Trimming took 2 bases from V and 5 from J; bases not matched to a gene: 10. This CDR3 has 18 residues. The CDR3 loop is CASSQPGLAGGGTGELFF. For the CDR3, the DNA is TGCGCCAGCAGCCAACCCGGTCTAGCGGGGGGAGGAACCGGGGAGCTGTTTTTT.

This chain connects TRBV6-1 to TRBJ1-4, with D hard to call. The ends were cut back, 7 bases at V and 5 bases at J, with 17 bases in the middle. Per the germline V gene, CDR1 is MNHNS and CDR2 is SASEGT. This CDR3 has 15 amino acids. The CDR3 bases are TGTGCCAGCACGAAAGCGGGCGGGTTAAATGAAAAACTGTTTTTT. Translating it yields CASTKAGGLNEKLFF.

This clone has just one count. The rearrangement links TRBV10-3 to TRBJ1-1; no clear D gene. The ends were cut back, 7 bases at V and 1 base at J, with 10 bases in the middle. The CDR3 spans 13 residues. Germline CDR1 and CDR2: ENHRY and SYGVKD. In DNA form, the CDR3 reads TGTGCCATCAACCCCAGCGAGAACACTGAAGCTTTCTTT. This translates into CAINPSENTEAFF.

The chain carries TRBV18 and TRBJ2-1; no clear D. The CDR3 consists of 14 residues. Germline lookup yields CDR1 KGHSH and CDR2 LQKENI. The V end lost 2 bases, the J end lost 0 bases, and 5 bases lay between the germline ends. CDR3 sequence (DNA): TGTGCCAGCTCACCAAGTAGCTCCTACAATGAGCAGTTCTTC. Translation: CASSPSSSYNEQFF.

V and J are TRBV7-9 and TRBJ1-3; D not certain. V lost 1 base to trimming and J lost 0 bases, with 10 bases between them. CDR3 length: 16 residues. CDR1 SEHNR and CDR2 FQNEAQ come from the germline V gene (reference sequence). CDR3 residues: CASSLDSQSSGNTIYF. CDR3 nucleotides: TGTGCCAGCAGCTTAGACAGCCAGAGCTCTGGAAACACCATATATTTT.